The clone carrying this T cell receptor beta chain has ten or more counts. Its antigen is not known. One end of the junction varies from germline; a read error may be responsible. TCRdb independently ran MiXCR on the reads; one entry per CDR3 protein. The table has 120,000 to 150,000 distinct CDR3 sequences, 5.5% to 8% seen once. The sample comes from a study of T cell repertoires in cytomegalovirus infection. Looking at the study overall: An indication of both CMV infection and matching HLA type came from public TCR beta signatures.

Whole-study findings and limits: CMV carriers having the relevant HLA were flagged by cumulative public TCR beta family frequency.

This CDR3 is 14 amino acids long. Germline values: CDR1 SSHAT, CDR2 FNYEAQ (reference sequence). The source of this sequence is a human donor in good health (CMV status not recorded). Some clones in this sample may be carry-over from other donors' samples. Sequenced: PBMCs. The chain links TRBV7-7 to TRBJ2-2, with D possibly being TRBD2 (7 bases). The CDR3 bases are TGTGCTAGCAGCTTAGCCGGGGGGCCGGGGGAGCTGTTTTTT. Translating gives CASSLAGGPGELFF.